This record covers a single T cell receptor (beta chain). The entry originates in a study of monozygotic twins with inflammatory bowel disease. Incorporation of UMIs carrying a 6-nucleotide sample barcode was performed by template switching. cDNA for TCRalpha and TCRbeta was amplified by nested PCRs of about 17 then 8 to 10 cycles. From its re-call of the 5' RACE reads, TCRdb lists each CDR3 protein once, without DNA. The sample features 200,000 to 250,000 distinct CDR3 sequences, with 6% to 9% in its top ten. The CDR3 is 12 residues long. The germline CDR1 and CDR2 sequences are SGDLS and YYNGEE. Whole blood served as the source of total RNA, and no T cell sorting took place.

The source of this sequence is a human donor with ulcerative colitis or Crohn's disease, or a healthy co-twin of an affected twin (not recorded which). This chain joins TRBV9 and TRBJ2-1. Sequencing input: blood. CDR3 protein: CASSPLGNEQFF.